The present T cell receptor (beta chain) was sequenced within a study of radiotherapy plus CTLA-4 blockade in lung cancer. The overall study: Objective responses arose in approximately 17% of patients, and 25% to 40% experienced disease control. Study-wide results and caveats: Early shifts in blood T cell clones, with interferon-beta, reportedly predicted response best. TCR clones originating in tumors grew in number in blood after radiotherapy plus ipilimumab.

The protocol was immunoSEQ multiplex PCR, while the TCRdb copy is restricted to in-frame clones and leaves out a portion. The sample holds roughly 100,000 clones, around 86% seen once. Chemo-refractory metastatic non-small-cell lung cancer patients underwent focal radiation alongside CTLA-4 blockade with ipilimumab. Concerning this clone itself: The antigen is unknown.

The source was peripheral blood, collected from a patient treated with radiotherapy plus ipilimumab. The source is a human donor with non-small cell lung cancer who had a partial response to radiotherapy plus ipilimumab.

CDR3 nucleotide sequence: TGTGCCAGCAGCCTCTTTAGCGGGAGCGACACCGGGGAGCTGTTTTTT. Amino acid sequence: CASSLFSGSDTGELFF. J is TRBJ2-2 and V is TRBV7-8; 9 positions match TRBD2. V lost 5 bases, J lost 3 bases, and 7 bases stayed unmatched. Germline CDR1 reads SGHVS; CDR2 reads FQNEAQ. This CDR3 is built from 16 residues.